These 21 T cell receptor beta chains came from one sample sequenced in a study of Graves' ophthalmopathy and Graves' hyperthyroidism. The study amplified TCR beta CDR3 regions using RNA transcripts. HTBI primers were used in a first-round RT-PCR, which preceded a second-round multiplex PCR. Via MiXCR, TCRdb re-called the multiplex PCR reads, giving one row per CDR3 protein. The table shows around 1,200,000 distinct CDR3 sequences, with roughly 35% occurring only once. The sequencing input was peripheral blood or thyroid tissue (not recorded which). All receptors derive from an adult man with Graves' hyperthyroidism.

The chain employs TRBV10-3 and TRBJ1-5, with 7 bases aligning to TRBD1. V trimming: 10 bases; J trimming: 7 bases; junction bases outside the gene matches: 7. The CDR3 consists of 12 residues. CDR1 ENHRY and CDR2 SYGVKD come from the germline V gene. CDR3 protein: CATSDRHQPQHF. The DNA of the CDR3 is TGTGCCACCTCGGACAGGCACCAGCCCCAGCATTTT.

In its sample, this clonotype was seen many times. This chain links TRBV5-1 with TRBJ1-5, with D uncertain. Germline V gene data show CDR1 as SGHRS and CDR2 as YFSETQ. There are 14 residues in the CDR3. Trimming pared 4 bases from V and 3 bases from J, leaving 11 bases between. This CDR3 is CASSPDRTNQPQHF. The CDR3 DNA reads TGCGCCAGCAGCCCAGACCGGACCAATCAGCCCCAGCATTTT.

This clonotype was picked up many times. The rearrangement uses TRBV24-1 and TRBJ1-2; tentatively, D is TRBD1 (5 bases). In germline, CDR1 is KGHDR, CDR2 SFDVKD. The CDR3 totals 11 residues. The germline V and J ends were trimmed by 6 bases and 8 bases, with 9 bases remaining between them. The chain's CDR3 is CATSTGGGYTF. The CDR3 DNA follows: TGTGCCACCAGTACGGGGGGAGGCTACACCTTC.

The CDR3 bases are TGCAGCGTAGTACAGGGGGCTGGGACCCGAGTGAGCCAGTACTTC. It translates to CSVVQGAGTRVSQYF. This sequence joins TRBV29-1 and TRBJ2-5; TRBD1 agrees at 9 bases. CDR3 size: 15 residues. Per the germline V gene, CDR1 is SQVTM and CDR2 is ANQGSEA. Trimming at V came to 6 bases and at J to 10 bases, leaving 18 bases not matched to a gene.

The CDR3 sequence: CASSIGQGWNQPQHF. CDR3 nucleotide sequence: TGTGCCAGTAGTATCGGACAGGGCTGGAATCAGCCCCAGCATTTT. The gene calls are TRBV19 and TRBJ1-5, with 8 bases aligning to TRBD1. The CDR3 has 15 amino acids. The ends lost 3 bases at V and 4 bases at J; junction bases unmatched: 5. Germline V gene data show CDR1 as LNHDA and CDR2 as SQIVND (reference sequence).

This clonotype occurred many times. The chain employs TRBV7-2 and TRBJ2-5; the match to TRBD2 covers 8 bases. This CDR3 comprises 16 residues. The germline gives CDR1 SGHTA, CDR2 FQGNSA. Trimming took 4 bases from V and 4 from J; bases not matched to a gene: 11. The CDR3 region has the DNA TGTGCCAGCAGCTACAAACCCGGACTAGCAGGAGAGACCCAGTACTTC. Protein sequence: CASSYKPGLAGETQYF.

This clonotype was detected ten times or more. The rearrangement joins TRBV11-2 to TRBJ2-7; no definite D call. Germline values: CDR1 SGHAT, CDR2 FQNNGV. The CDR3 consists of 14 residues. Trimming pared 2 bases from V and 8 bases from J, leaving 16 bases between. As DNA, the CDR3 is TGTGCCAGCAGCTTACGTCCAGAAAAGCTCAAGCAGTACTTC. Translation: CASSLRPEKLKQYF.

The chain recombines TRBV2 with TRBJ1-5; D not resolved. CDR3 length: 15 residues. Germline CDR1 SNHLY, CDR2 FYNNEI. Trimming pared 5 bases from V and 14 bases from J, leaving 25 bases between. CDR3 loop: CASSPGGAVDYNEHF. CDR3 nucleotide sequence: TGTGCCAGCAGTCCGGGCGGTGCGGTAGATTACAATGAGCATTTT. Full variable domain (missing parts from reference TRBV2 and TRBJ1-5): EPEVTQTPSHQVTQMGQEVILRCVPISNHLYFYWYRQILGQKVEFLVSFYNNEISEKSEIFDDQFSVERPDGSNFTLKIRSTKLEDSAMYFCASSPGGAVDYNEHFGDGTRLSIL.

This chain uses TRBV7-9 with TRBJ1-3; TRBD1 aligns across 10 bases. Germline V gene lookup returns CDR1 SEHNR and CDR2 FQNEAQ (reference sequence). V lost 5 bases and J lost 3; bases outside the gene matches: 10. CDR3 length equals 17 residues. The CDR3 DNA is TGTGCCAGCAGCCCCCGTGGGACAGGGGTCGGTGGAAACACCATATATTTT. It specifies CASSPRGTGVGGNTIYF.

The chain links TRBV12-3 or TRBV12-4 to TRBJ2-2, with D perhaps given as TRBD1 or TRBD2 (5 bases each). This CDR3 spans 15 amino acids. V lost 7 bases, J lost 0 bases, and 12 bases lay in between. The CDR3 loop reads CASTPMGANTGELFF. Written as DNA, the CDR3 is TGTGCCAGCACCCCAATGGGGGCGAACACCGGGGAGCTGTTTTTT.

V is TRBV10-3 and J is TRBJ1-1; 7 bases align to TRBD1. Looked up from germline, CDR1 is ENHRY and CDR2 is SYGVKD. This CDR3 has 15 amino acids. With V trimmed by 6 bases and J by 6 bases, 13 bases remained unmatched. CDR3 DNA: TGTGCCATCAGACCCGGTGACAGGGAAAACGCTGAAGCTTTCTTT. Encoded protein: CAIRPGDRENAEAFF.

This clonotype was seen a handful of times. The chain links TRBV24-1 to TRBJ1-5; unclear D gene. This CDR3 is 14 amino acids long. Germline V gives CDR1 KGHDR, CDR2 SFDVKD. Trimming took off 1 base at V and 5 bases at J, with 8 bases between the two ends. CDR3 DNA: TGTGCCACCAGTGATTTCCGGTGGGATCAGCCCCAGCATTTT. The encoded protein is CATSDFRWDQPQHF.

Ten or more counts support this clonotype. The V call is TRBV12-3 or TRBV12-4, the J call TRBJ2-5; D gene unclear. The CDR3 spans 14 residues. Trimming cost V 7 bases and J 2 bases, with 14 bases left between them. The CDR3 nucleotides are TGTGCCAGCACCATGGAAGTGGGACAAGAGACCCAGTACTTC. It specifies CASTMEVGQETQYF.

The chain is built from TRBV20-1 and TRBJ2-2; D is ambiguous. V was trimmed by 5 bases and J by 7 bases, leaving 14 bases between them. Germline CDR1 and CDR2: DFQATT and SNEGSKA (reference sequence). The CDR3 is made up of 13 amino acids. CDR3: CSAGRASSGELFF. CDR3 nucleotides: TGCAGTGCTGGAAGGGCTTCTAGCGGGGAGCTGTTTTTT.

About this clonotype itself: A read error is possible here, since a much larger clone lies one base away. The chain combines TRBV7-3 with TRBJ2-7; D might be TRBD1 or TRBD2, each matching 5 bases. V was trimmed by 5 bases and J by 9 bases, leaving 20 bases between them. Germline V CDR1 and CDR2: SGHTA, FQGTGA. This CDR3 has 14 amino acids. The CDR3 loop is CASSPRDGSLRQYF. The CDR3 DNA sequence: TGTGCCAGCAGCCCCCGGGACGGGTCCTTAAGGCAGTACTTC. The full variable domain, rest sourced from reference TRBV7-3 and TRBJ2-7, is GAGVSQTPSNKVTEKGKYVELRCDPISGHTALYWYRQSLGQGPEFLIYFQGTGAADDSGLPNDRFFAVRPEGSVSTLKIQRTERGDSAVYLCASSPRDGSLRQYFGPGTRLTVT.

This clonotype was picked up one time. The rearrangement links TRBV5-1 to TRBJ2-7, with D unresolved. V lost 0 bases, J lost 6 bases, and 13 bases lay in between. The CDR3 loop spans 14 amino acids. Germline V gene lookup returns CDR1 SGHRS and CDR2 YFSETQ. The CDR3 sequence: CASSLEVWAIEQYF. The CDR3 DNA is TGCGCCAGCAGCTTGGAGGTTTGGGCTATCGAGCAGTACTTC. The full variable domain, completed using reference TRBV5-1 and TRBJ2-7, is KAGVTQTPRYLIKTRGQQVTLSCSPISGHRSVSWYQQTPGQGLQFLFEYFSETQRNKGNFPGRFSGRQFSNSRSEMNVSTLELGDSALYLCASSLEVWAIEQYFGPGTRLTVT.

This clonotype appeared many times. This rearrangement joins TRBV20-1 to TRBJ1-5; TRBD1 agrees at 8 bases. CDR3 length equals 14 residues. Per the germline V gene, CDR1 is DFQATT and CDR2 is SNEGSKA (reference sequence). V was pared by 6 bases and J by 5 bases, with 9 bases of the junction left unmatched. The CDR3 protein is CSAMDRVGDQPQHF. Written as DNA, the CDR3 is TGCAGTGCCATGGACAGGGTTGGGGATCAGCCCCAGCATTTT.

The V call is TRBV7-9, the J call TRBJ2-7; D is perhaps TRBD2 (6 bases). Between the trimmed V and J ends, which lost 10 bases and 3 bases, there was a span of 13 bases. The CDR3 is made up of 12 amino acids. Germline V gives CDR1 SEHNR, CDR2 FQNEAQ (reference sequence). CDR3 loop: CATGEGYYEQYF. Here the CDR3 DNA reads TGTGCCACGGGAGAGGGTTACTACGAGCAGTACTTC.

This clonotype was seen more than once but under ten times. The chain is built from TRBV7-9 and TRBJ1-1; possible D gene TRBD1, 5 bases. The germline V gene encodes CDR1 SEHNR and CDR2 FQNEAQ (reference sequence). Trimming stripped 5 bases from V and 5 bases from J, with 21 bases between. This CDR3 spans 16 amino acids. Written as DNA, the CDR3 is TGTGCCAGCAGCGCAAATCGCCCGGGGGGGTCGACTGAAGCTTTCTTT. This translates into CASSANRPGGSTEAFF.

This clonotype was counted many times. This rearrangement joins TRBV10-3 to TRBJ2-5, with D perhaps being TRBD1 or TRBD2 (5 bases each). From germline, CDR1 is ENHRY and CDR2 SYGVKD. The CDR3 loop spans 13 amino acids. Trimming stripped 9 bases from V and 2 bases from J, with 13 bases between. The CDR3 loop is CAIAGTEQETQYF. CDR3 coding DNA: TGTGCCATAGCCGGGACCGAGCAAGAGACCCAGTACTTC.

This clonotype was picked up a small number of times. V gene TRBV6-1 combines with J gene TRBJ2-5; TRBD2 agrees at 8 bases. The CDR3 has 17 residues. CDR1 MNHNS and CDR2 SASEGT come from the germline V gene. V was pared by 3 bases and J by 2 bases, with 11 bases of the junction left unmatched. CDR3 region: CASSDLRGAPPQETQYF. The CDR3 nucleotides are TGTGCCAGCAGTGATTTGCGGGGGGCCCCCCCACAAGAGACCCAGTACTTC.